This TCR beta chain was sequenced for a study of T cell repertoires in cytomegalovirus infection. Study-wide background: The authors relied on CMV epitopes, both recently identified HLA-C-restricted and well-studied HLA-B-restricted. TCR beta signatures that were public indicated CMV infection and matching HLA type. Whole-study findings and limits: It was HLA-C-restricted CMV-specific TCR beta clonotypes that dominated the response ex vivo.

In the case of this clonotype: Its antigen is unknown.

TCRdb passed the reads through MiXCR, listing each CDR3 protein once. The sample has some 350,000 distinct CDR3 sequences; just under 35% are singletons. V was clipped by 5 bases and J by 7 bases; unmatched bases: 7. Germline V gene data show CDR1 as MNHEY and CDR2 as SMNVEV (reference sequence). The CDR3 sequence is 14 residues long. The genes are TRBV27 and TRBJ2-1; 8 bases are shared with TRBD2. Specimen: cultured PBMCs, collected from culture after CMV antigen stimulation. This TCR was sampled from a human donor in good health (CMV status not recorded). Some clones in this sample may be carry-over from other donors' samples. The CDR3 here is CASSHRLARNEQFF. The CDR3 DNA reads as TGTGCCAGCAGTCATCGACTAGCGAGGAATGAGCAGTTCTTC.